The 11 T cell receptor beta chains below all came from one sample that was sequenced in a study of cytomegalovirus exposure and HLA in healthy donors. 13 Jbeta primers and 60 Vbeta primers were used for the PCR. Sequencing used immunoSEQ multiplex PCR; TCRdb keeps in-frame clones, though not all of them. The sample comprises 150,000 to 200,000 clones, roughly 85% of which are singletons, and roughly 10% rests with the top ten. Sequenced input: PBMCs. These TCRs come from a man aged 18 to 29 in good health and CMV-seropositive.

The rearrangement links TRBV9 to TRBJ2-7; weak D call: TRBD1 (6 bases). Germline CDR1 SGDLS, CDR2 YYNGEE. This CDR3 region has 14 residues. Trimming took off 4 bases at V and 0 bases at J, with 11 bases between the two ends. CDR3 in amino acids: CASSPTGTSYEQYF. For the CDR3, the DNA is TGTGCCAGCAGCCCTACAGGGACCTCCTACGAGCAGTACTTC.

This clone is a singleton in its sample. The gene calls are TRBV30 and TRBJ2-1, with TRBD1 identical over 10 bases. Unmatched junction bases numbered 4, after V lost 3 bases and J lost 8 bases. The CDR3 is 13 residues long. Germline V gene sequence: CDR1 GTSNPN, CDR2 SVGIG (reference sequence). The CDR3 bases are TGTGCCTGGAGCGTGACAGGGGGCTATGAGCAGTTCTTC. Translating gives CAWSVTGGYEQFF.

This clone was observed a handful of times. The J gene is TRBJ1-4, the V gene TRBV6-6; tentatively, D is TRBD1 (6 bases). The CDR3 is made up of 15 amino acids. Germline V gene sequence: CDR1 MNHNY, CDR2 SVGAGI (reference sequence). Trimming shortened V by 0 bases and J by 8 bases, and 13 bases separated the two germline ends. DNA for the CDR3: TGTGCCAGCAGTTACTCCGGACGGGACACCGAAAAACTGTTTTTT. Translating it yields CASSYSGRDTEKLFF.

V is TRBV10-3 and J is TRBJ2-7; the match to TRBD2 covers 12 bases. V dropped 4 bases and J dropped 5; count of bases not matched to a gene: 6. Germline CDR1 reads ENHRY; CDR2 reads SYGVKD. CDR3 length: 15 amino acids. The CDR3 spells CAISVPSGGAHEQYF. In nucleotides, the CDR3 is TGTGCCATCAGTGTGCCTAGCGGGGGGGCTCACGAGCAGTACTTC.

The V call is TRBV4-1, the J call TRBJ1-1; TRBD1 agrees at 8 bases. V was clipped by 5 bases and J by 4 bases; unmatched bases: 15. This CDR3 has 17 amino acids. In germline, CDR1 is MGHRA, CDR2 YSYEKL. The CDR3 coding sequence is TGCGCCAGCAGCGGAATACTACAGGGGGTTTATGGCACTGAAGCTTTCTTT. It codes for CASSGILQGVYGTEAFF.

CDR3 amino acids: CASSYRGEEGYTF. DNA for the CDR3: TGTGCCAGCAGTTACAGGGGAGAGGAGGGCTACACCTTC. V usage is TRBV2 and J usage is TRBJ1-2; TRBD1 agrees at 7 bases. The ends lost 5 bases at V and 8 bases at J; junction bases unmatched: 8. Per germline, CDR1 SNHLY and CDR2 FYNNEI. The CDR3 extends over 13 amino acids.

This clone came up once. This chain uses TRBV7-8 with TRBJ2-2; TRBD1 matches 7 bases. The J segment lost 5 bases and the V segment lost 1 base, leaving 10 bases of the junction unmatched. The CDR3 length is 17 residues. Germline CDR1 SGHVS, CDR2 FQNEAQ. The CDR3 region is CASSLGVTGRGTGELFF. The CDR3, as DNA: TGTGCCAGCAGCTTAGGAGTAACGGGCAGGGGGACCGGGGAGCTGTTTTTT.

This chain connects TRBV6-1 to TRBJ2-1; D is possibly TRBD1 (6 bases). Germline V gene lookup returns CDR1 MNHNS and CDR2 SASEGT. The CDR3 is 13 amino acids. With 4 bases removed from V and 9 bases from J, the gap between germline ends came to 13 bases. The CDR3 nucleotides read TGTGCCAGCAGTGTCCGCAGGGGAACTGAGCAGTTCTTC. Residues: CASSVRRGTEQFF.

The chain couples TRBV5-4 to TRBJ1-5, with TRBD1 matching over 7 bases. The germline gives CDR1 SGHNT, CDR2 YYREEE (reference sequence). The CDR3 length is 14 residues. The J segment lost 7 bases and the V segment lost 3 bases, leaving 7 bases of the junction unmatched. CDR3 in amino acids: CASSSDRVLQPQHF. The CDR3 coding sequence is TGTGCCAGCAGCTCAGACAGGGTCCTACAGCCCCAGCATTTT.

The rearrangement uses TRBV7-6 and TRBJ2-2; 10 nucleotides agree with TRBD2. Germline CDR1 reads SGHVS; CDR2 reads FNYEAQ. With V trimmed by 4 bases and J by 4 bases, 6 bases remained unmatched. The CDR3 consists of 16 residues. In DNA, the CDR3 is TGTGCCAGCAGCTCACCTAGCGGGGGCCCCACCGGGGAGCTGTTTTTT. This sequence encodes CASSSPSGGPTGELFF.

In this sample, this clone turned up once. The chain employs TRBV29-1 and TRBJ2-2, with D unclear. The V and J ends lost 5 bases and 0 bases respectively, with 10 bases between them. The CDR3 is 14 residues long. From germline, CDR1 is SQVTM and CDR2 ANQGSEA. The CDR3 protein is CSVRHTTNTGELFF. Here the CDR3 DNA reads TGCAGCGTTCGGCATACTACGAACACCGGGGAGCTGTTTTTT.